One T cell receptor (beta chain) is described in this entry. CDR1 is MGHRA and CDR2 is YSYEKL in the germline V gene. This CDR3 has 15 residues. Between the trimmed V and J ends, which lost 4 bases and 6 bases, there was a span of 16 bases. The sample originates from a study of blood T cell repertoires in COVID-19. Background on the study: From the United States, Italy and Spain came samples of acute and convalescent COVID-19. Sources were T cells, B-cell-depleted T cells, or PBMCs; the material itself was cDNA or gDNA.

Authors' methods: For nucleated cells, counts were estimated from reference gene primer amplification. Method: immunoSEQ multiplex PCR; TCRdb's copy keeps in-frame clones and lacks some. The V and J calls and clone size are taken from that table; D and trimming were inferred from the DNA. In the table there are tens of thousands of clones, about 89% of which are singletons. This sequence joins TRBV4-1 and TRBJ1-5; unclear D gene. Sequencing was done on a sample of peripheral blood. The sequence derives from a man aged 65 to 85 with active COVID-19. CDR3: CASSPQNGNAQPQHF. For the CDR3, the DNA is TGCGCCAGCAGCCCCCAGAACGGGAATGCTCAGCCCCAGCATTTT.